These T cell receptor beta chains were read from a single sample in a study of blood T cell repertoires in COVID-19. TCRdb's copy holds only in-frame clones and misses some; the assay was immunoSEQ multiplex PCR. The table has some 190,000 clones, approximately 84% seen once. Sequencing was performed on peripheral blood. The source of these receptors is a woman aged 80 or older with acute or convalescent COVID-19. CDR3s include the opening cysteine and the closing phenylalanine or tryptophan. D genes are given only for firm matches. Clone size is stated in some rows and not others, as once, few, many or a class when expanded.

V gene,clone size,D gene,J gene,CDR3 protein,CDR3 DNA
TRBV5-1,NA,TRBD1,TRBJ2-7,CASSNGDREAEQYF,TGCGCCAGCAGCAACGGGGACAGGGAAGCCGAGCAGTACTTC
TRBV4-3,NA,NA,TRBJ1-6,CASSQRQDNSPLHF,TGCGCCAGCAGCCAGCGCCAGGATAATTCACCCCTCCACTTT
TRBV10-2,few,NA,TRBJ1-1,CASSESMGGTEAFF,TGCGCCAGCAGTGAGTCGATGGGGGGCACTGAAGCTTTCTTT
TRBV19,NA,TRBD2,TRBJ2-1,CASSTRWGGNEQFF,TGTGCCAGTAGTACCCGTTGGGGAGGGAATGAGCAGTTCTTC
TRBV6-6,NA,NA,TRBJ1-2,CASSYHAATYGYTF,TGTGCCAGCAGTTATCACGCAGCGACCTATGGCTACACCTTC
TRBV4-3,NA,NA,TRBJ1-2,CASSQVIGRIDYGYTF,TGCGCCAGCAGCCAAGTGATAGGGAGGATTGACTATGGCTACACCTTC
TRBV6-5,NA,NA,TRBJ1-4,CASSYTRGTNEKLFF,TGTGCCAGCAGTTACACCCGGGGGACTAATGAAAAACTGTTTTTT
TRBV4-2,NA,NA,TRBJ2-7,CASSQAGGPYEQYF,TGTGCCAGCAGCCAGGCCGGGGGGCCCTACGAGCAGTACTTC
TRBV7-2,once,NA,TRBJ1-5,CASGTGRSNQPQHF,TGTGCCAGCGGTACAGGGCGCAGCAATCAGCCCCAGCATTTT
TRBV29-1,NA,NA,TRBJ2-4,CSVKQGSAAKNIQYF,TGCAGCGTTAAACAGGGTTCGGCGGCCAAAAACATTCAGTACTTC
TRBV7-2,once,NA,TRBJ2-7,CASSRTSAYEQYF,TGTGCCAGCAGCCGGACATCCGCCTACGAGCAGTACTTC
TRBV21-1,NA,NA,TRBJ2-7,CASSKGGVSEQYF,TGTGCCAGCAGCAAAGGGGGGGTCAGCGAGCAGTACTTC
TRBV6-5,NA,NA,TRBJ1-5,CASRPIEGGNQPQHF,TGTGCCAGCAGACCTATCGAGGGGGGGAATCAGCCCCAGCATTTT
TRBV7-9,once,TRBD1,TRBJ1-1,CASRPHVGQGYTEAFF,TGTGCCAGCAGACCACACGTGGGACAGGGTTACACTGAAGCTTTCTTT
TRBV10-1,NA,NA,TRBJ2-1,CASSPEPYNEQFF,TGCGCCAGCAGTCCCGAGCCCTACAATGAGCAGTTCTTC
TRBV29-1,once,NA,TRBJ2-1,CSVGTGQRFF,TGCAGCGTTGGCACAGGCCAGCGGTTCTTC
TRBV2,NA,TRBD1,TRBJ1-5,CASRGDSLTPQHF,TGTGCCAGCAGGGGGGACAGCCTCACGCCCCAGCATTTT
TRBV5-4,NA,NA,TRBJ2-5,CASSPGLGEETQYF,TGTGCCAGCAGCCCGGGACTGGGAGAAGAGACCCAGTACTTC
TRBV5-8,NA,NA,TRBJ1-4,CASSTGRGRLHEKLFF,TGTGCCAGCAGCACCGGGCGGGGTCGCCTGCATGAAAAACTGTTTTTT
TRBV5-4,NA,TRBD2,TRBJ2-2,CASSVGTITTGELFF,TGTGCCAGCAGCGTCGGGACTATCACGACCGGGGAGCTGTTTTTT
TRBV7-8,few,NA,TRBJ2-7,CASRLTVHSYEQYF,TGTGCCAGCAGACTCACGGTCCACTCCTACGAGCAGTACTTC
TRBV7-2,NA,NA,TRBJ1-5,CASSESSDSNQPQHF,TGTGCCAGCAGCGAGAGTTCCGATAGCAATCAGCCCCAGCATTTT
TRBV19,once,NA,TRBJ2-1,CASSAGQSYNEQFF,TGTGCCAGTAGTGCGGGACAGTCCTACAATGAGCAGTTCTTC
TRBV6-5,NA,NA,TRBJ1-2,CASRGGWANYGYTF,TGTGCCAGCAGGGGAGGATGGGCCAACTATGGCTACACCTTC
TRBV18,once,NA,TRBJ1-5,CASSRTVNSNQPQHF,TGTGCCAGCTCTCGGACAGTGAATAGCAATCAGCCCCAGCATTTT
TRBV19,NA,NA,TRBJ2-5,CASSSLDREETQYF,TGTGCCAGTAGTTCCCTAGACAGAGAAGAGACCCAGTACTTC
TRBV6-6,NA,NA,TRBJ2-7,CASKTVGTYEQYF,TGTGCCAGCAAGACAGTGGGAACCTACGAGCAGTACTTC
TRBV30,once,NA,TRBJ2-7,CAWSVIQTDYEQYF,TGTGCCTGGAGTGTAATACAGACAGATTACGAGCAGTACTTC
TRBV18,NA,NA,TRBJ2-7,CASSPPNVGQRYEQYF,TGTGCCAGCTCACCACCAAACGTCGGACAGCGATACGAGCAGTACTTC
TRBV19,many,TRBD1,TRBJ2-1,CASSPQQGIKGNEQFF,TGTGCCAGTAGTCCCCAACAGGGGATCAAGGGCAATGAGCAGTTCTTC
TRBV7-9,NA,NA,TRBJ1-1,CASHMRAGWDTEAFF,TGTGCCAGCCACATGAGAGCAGGGTGGGACACTGAAGCTTTCTTT
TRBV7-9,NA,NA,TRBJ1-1,CASSPGQSEAFF,TGTGCCAGCAGCCCGGGACAATCTGAAGCTTTCTTT
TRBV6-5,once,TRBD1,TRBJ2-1,CASKTGGTEQFF,TGTGCCAGCAAGACAGGGGGCACTGAGCAGTTCTTC
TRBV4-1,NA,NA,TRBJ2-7,CASSQAGWTYEQYF,TGCGCCAGCAGCCAAGCGGGGTGGACCTACGAGCAGTACTTC
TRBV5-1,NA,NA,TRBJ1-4,CASSRTGTITNEKLFF,TGCGCCAGCAGCCGTACCGGGACTATAACTAATGAAAAACTGTTTTTT
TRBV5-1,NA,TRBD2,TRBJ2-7,CASSPRWGGSYEQYF,TGCGCCAGCAGCCCCCGCTGGGGGGGTTCCTACGAGCAGTACTTC
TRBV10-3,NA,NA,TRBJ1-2,CAISVVTTTGGYTF,TGTGCCATCAGTGTAGTCACAACTACCGGAGGCTACACCTTC
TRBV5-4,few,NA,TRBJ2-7,CASSTTGEGGYEQYF,TGTGCCAGCAGCACGACAGGGGAGGGCGGTTACGAGCAGTACTTC
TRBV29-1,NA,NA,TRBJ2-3,CSVAWGDTQYF,TGCAGCGTTGCCTGGGGCGATACGCAGTATTTT
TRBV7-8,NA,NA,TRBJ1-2,CASSPLRDTWRFNTF,TGTGCCAGCAGCCCTCTACGGGACACTTGGCGGTTCAACACCTTC
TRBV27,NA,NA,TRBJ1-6,CASSPGTGGESPLHF,TGTGCCAGCAGCCCGGGGACTGGAGGGGAATCACCCCTCCACTTT
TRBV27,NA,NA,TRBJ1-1,CASRKLSGLVTEAFF,TGTGCCAGCAGGAAACTGAGCGGACTGGTCACTGAAGCTTTCTTT
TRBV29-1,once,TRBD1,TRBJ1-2,CSVEDEDRARYGYTF,TGCAGCGTTGAAGATGAGGACAGGGCAAGGTATGGCTACACCTTC
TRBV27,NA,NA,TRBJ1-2,CASSKTGYGYTF,TGTGCCAGCAGTAAAACAGGCTATGGCTACACCTTC
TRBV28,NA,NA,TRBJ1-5,CASRSPGGIQPQHF,TGTGCCAGCAGGTCCCCTGGGGGGATTCAGCCCCAGCATTTT
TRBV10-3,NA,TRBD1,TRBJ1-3,CAIRPDRAGNTIYF,TGTGCCATCAGGCCGGACAGGGCTGGAAACACCATATATTTT
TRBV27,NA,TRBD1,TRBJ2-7,CASSLSPGTGDYEQYF,TGTGCCAGCAGTTTATCCCCCGGGACAGGGGACTACGAGCAGTACTTC
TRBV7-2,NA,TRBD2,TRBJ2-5,CASSYGTSGKETQYF,TGTGCCAGCAGCTACGGGACTAGCGGGAAAGAGACCCAGTACTTC
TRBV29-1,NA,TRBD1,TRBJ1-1,CSVEGDRGPWNTEAFF,TGCAGCGTGGAGGGGGACAGGGGGCCGTGGAACACTGAAGCTTTCTTT
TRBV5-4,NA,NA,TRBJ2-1,CASSLVTGRGEQFF,TGTGCCAGCAGCTTGGTGACAGGGCGGGGTGAGCAGTTCTTC
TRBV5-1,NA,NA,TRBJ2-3,CASTDTIWTDTQYF,TGCGCCAGCACCGACACCATTTGGACAGATACGCAGTATTTT
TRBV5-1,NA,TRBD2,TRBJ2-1,CASRTSGRNNEQFF,TGCGCCAGCAGAACTAGCGGGAGGAACAATGAGCAGTTCTTC
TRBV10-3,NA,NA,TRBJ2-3,CAISEPPPGTDTQYF,TGTGCCATCAGTGAGCCCCCCCCTGGCACAGATACGCAGTATTTT
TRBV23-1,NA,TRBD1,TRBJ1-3,CASSLGTGWPSGNTIYF,TGCGCCAGCAGTCTCGGGACAGGGTGGCCCTCTGGAAACACCATATATTTT
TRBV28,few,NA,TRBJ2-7,CASSSRTGEPGGPSAYEQYF,TGTGCCAGCAGTTCACGGACAGGCGAACCGGGAGGGCCCTCTGCCTACGAGCAGTACTTC
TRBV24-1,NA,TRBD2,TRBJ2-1,CATSELAGSRYNEQFF,TGTGCCACCAGTGAACTAGCGGGGTCCCGATACAATGAGCAGTTCTTC
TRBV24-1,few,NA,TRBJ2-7,CATSDPLTYEQYF,TGTGCCACCAGTGATCCCCTTACCTACGAGCAGTACTTC
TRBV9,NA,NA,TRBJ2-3,CASSVVVGGGTDTQYF,TGTGCCAGCAGCGTAGTTGTGGGAGGAGGCACAGATACGCAGTATTTT
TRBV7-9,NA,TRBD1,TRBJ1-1,CASSYRQGARDTEAFF,TGTGCCAGCAGCTATCGACAGGGGGCGAGGGACACTGAAGCTTTCTTT
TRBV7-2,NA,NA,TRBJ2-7,CASSLGAGSYEQYF,TGTGCCAGCAGCTTAGGGGCAGGCTCCTACGAGCAGTACTTC